This T cell receptor (beta chain) was identified during a study of blood T cells in healthy people across ages. Overall study findings and caveats: The fall in TCR beta diversity per million T cells was roughly linear with age.

The CDR3 loop spans 13 amino acids. CDR1 is SQVTM and CDR2 is ANQGSEA in the germline V gene. V was shortened by 0 bases and J by 1 base, with 7 bases between the two germline ends. Comments on this clonotype: Its antigen is currently unknown.

Next came a second PCR, run for about 7 to 12 cycles, which used a sample-barcoded 5' primer along with a J-beta primer mix. TCRdb independently ran MiXCR on the 5' RACE reads; one entry per CDR3 protein. The table records roughly 1,300,000 distinct CDR3 sequences, around 55% of them present only once. The source material was blood. The sequence derives from a man between 18 and 29 years old in good health. The gene calls are TRBV29-1 and TRBJ2-7; no clear D. In nucleotides, the CDR3 is TGCAGCGTTGAAGATGACGTTTCCTACGAGCAGTACTTC. Protein sequence: CSVEDDVSYEQYF.